The 8 T cell receptor beta chains in this list originate from one sample, sequenced in a study of T cell responses to AZD1222 COVID-19 vaccine. TCRdb's copy holds only in-frame clones and misses some; the assay was immunoSEQ multiplex PCR. The sample contains 120,000 or so clones, less than 90% of which appear only once. This material consisted of peripheral blood, taken on day 0 of AZD1222 vaccination. These TCRs come from an adult in good health.

The chain joins TRBV30 to TRBJ1-1; 8 bases line up with TRBD1. Germline trimming cut 1 base from V and 0 bases from J; bases unmatched to any gene: 7. Germline V gene sequence: CDR1 GTSNPN, CDR2 SVGIG (reference sequence). There are 16 residues in the CDR3. CDR3 sequence: CAWSDGQGLMNTEAFF. Here the CDR3 DNA reads TGTGCCTGGAGTGACGGACAGGGACTGATGAACACTGAAGCTTTCTTT.

This chain links TRBV18 with TRBJ2-7; D is unclear. Germline CDR1 and CDR2: KGHSH and LQKENI. The CDR3 is made up of 13 amino acids. V lost 0 bases, J lost 6 bases, and 9 bases lay in between. The CDR3 sequence: CASSPPSISEQYF. The CDR3 nucleotides read TGTGCCAGCTCACCACCATCAATAAGCGAGCAGTACTTC.

The chain joins TRBV19 to TRBJ1-6; D remains unclear. The CDR3 has 13 residues. From germline, CDR1 is LNHDA and CDR2 SQIVND (reference sequence). V dropped 0 bases and J dropped 7 bases, with 4 bases sitting between them. Here the CDR3 reads CASSIEGNSPLHF. For the CDR3, the DNA is TGTGCCAGTAGTATAGAGGGGAATTCACCCCTCCACTTT.

This rearrangement joins TRBV7-3 to TRBJ2-1, with D perhaps given as TRBD1 or TRBD2 (5 bases each). The V and J ends lost 5 bases and 5 bases respectively, with 13 bases between them. Germline V gene lookup returns CDR1 SGHTA and CDR2 FQGTGA. There are 14 residues in the CDR3. CDR3 protein: CASSRGLSNNEQFF. The CDR3 DNA reads as TGTGCCAGCAGCCGGGGCTTATCAAACAATGAGCAGTTCTTC.

The gene calls are TRBV4-2 and TRBJ1-6; D perhaps matches TRBD1 (6 bases). The CDR3 contains 15 residues. Germline CDR1 LGHNA, CDR2 YNFKEQ. V lost 4 bases and J lost 6, with 13 bases in between. The CDR3 reads CASSLTTGTNSPLHF. CDR3 bases: TGTGCCAGCAGCCTGACCACAGGGACTAATTCACCCCTCCACTTT.

This clone has only one observation. This rearrangement joins TRBV11-2 to TRBJ2-7; 8 bases fit TRBD2. Per the germline V gene, CDR1 is SGHAT and CDR2 is FQNNGV. With V trimmed by 1 base and J by 3 bases, 8 bases remained unmatched. The CDR3 is made up of 16 amino acids. CDR3 nucleotides: TGTGCCAGCAGCTTAGTAAGGACTAGCCGAAACTACGAGCAGTACTTC. Protein sequence: CASSLVRTSRNYEQYF.

The V call is TRBV9, the J call TRBJ2-3; 12 nucleotides match TRBD2. This CDR3 contains 16 residues. The J segment lost 5 bases and the V segment lost 0 bases, leaving 4 bases of the junction unmatched. Germline assignment: CDR1 SGDLS and CDR2 YYNGEE. The CDR3 spells CASSVAGLAGLDTQYF. CDR3 coding DNA: TGTGCCAGCAGCGTAGCGGGACTAGCGGGTTTAGATACGCAGTATTTT.

This chain uses TRBV20-1 with TRBJ1-1, with D uncertain. V shed 6 bases and J shed 6 bases, with 11 bases lying between them. CDR1 and CDR2 (germline): DFQATT, SNEGSKA (reference sequence). This CDR3 contains 11 residues. The CDR3 is CSAQTTAEAFF. The CDR3 DNA follows: TGCAGTGCGCAGACAACGGCTGAAGCTTTCTTT.